These T cell receptor beta chains were read from a single sample in a study of blood T cell repertoires in COVID-19. Repertoires were generated with immunoSEQ multiplex PCR, while TCRdb's copy carries only in-frame clones and drops some. The table shows approximately 250,000 clones, with 84% occurring only once. Sequencing input: peripheral blood. The receptors shown here come from a man aged 50 to 60 with acute or convalescent COVID-19. Each CDR3 is given without its conserved first and last residue.

CDR3 protein: ASSAPGTTVGSSGYT
V gene: TRBV14
J gene: TRBJ1-2

CDR3 protein: ASSLAGGSYEQY
V gene: TRBV5-1
J gene: TRBJ2-7

CDR3 protein: ASSKDAAPHQPQH
V gene: TRBV6-5
J gene: TRBJ1-5

CDR3 protein: ASGRGGYEQY
V gene: TRBV12-3/TRBV12-4
J gene: TRBJ2-7

CDR3 protein: ASSPGTYLGYT
V gene: TRBV4-1
J gene: TRBJ1-2

CDR3 protein: ASSSTTTDTQY
V gene: TRBV5-1
J gene: TRBJ2-3

CDR3 protein: ASSSPDRGKYGYT
V gene: TRBV27
J gene: TRBJ1-2

CDR3 protein: AWSRQGPEQY
V gene: TRBV30
J gene: TRBJ2-7

CDR3 protein: ASSQALWNEQF
V gene: TRBV4-2
J gene: TRBJ2-1

CDR3 protein: ASSPQGQGVGTQY
V gene: TRBV7-2
J gene: TRBJ2-5

CDR3 protein: ASRSQGYEQY
V gene: TRBV25-1
J gene: TRBJ2-7

CDR3 protein: ASSRTGQGGTEAF
V gene: TRBV6-5
J gene: TRBJ1-1

CDR3 protein: ASGRGDTQY
V gene: TRBV12-5
J gene: TRBJ2-3

CDR3 protein: ATSDHDRRGTDTQY
V gene: TRBV24-1
J gene: TRBJ2-3

CDR3 protein: ASSSTAGGGETQY
V gene: TRBV7-3
J gene: TRBJ2-5

CDR3 protein: AGETGTGGTEAF
V gene: TRBV12-5
J gene: TRBJ1-1

CDR3 protein: AISEAVQPQETQY
V gene: TRBV10-3
J gene: TRBJ2-5

CDR3 protein: ASSLNRVHGYT
V gene: TRBV6-5
J gene: TRBJ1-2